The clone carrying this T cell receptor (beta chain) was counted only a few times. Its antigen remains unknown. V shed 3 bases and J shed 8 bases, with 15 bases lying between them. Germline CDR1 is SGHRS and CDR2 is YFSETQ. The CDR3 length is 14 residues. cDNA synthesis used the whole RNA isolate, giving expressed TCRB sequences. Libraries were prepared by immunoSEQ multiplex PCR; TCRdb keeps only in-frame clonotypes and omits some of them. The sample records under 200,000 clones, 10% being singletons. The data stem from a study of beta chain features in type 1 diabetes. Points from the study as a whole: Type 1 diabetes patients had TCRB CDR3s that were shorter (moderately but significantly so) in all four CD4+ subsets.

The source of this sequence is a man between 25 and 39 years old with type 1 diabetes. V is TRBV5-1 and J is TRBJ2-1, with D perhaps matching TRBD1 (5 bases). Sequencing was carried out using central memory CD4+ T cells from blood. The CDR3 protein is CASSSRTGADEQFF. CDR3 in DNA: TGCGCCAGCAGCTCCCGAACTGGGGCGGATGAGCAGTTCTTC.